This T cell receptor (beta chain) was sequenced in a study of T cell responses to AZD1222 COVID-19 vaccine. Notes on the study in general: Increases in Spike-specific TCR breadth and depth were seen after two AZD1222 doses. White British ancestry dominated among donors, who included more females, and clonal diversity was possibly underestimated.

A remark on this clone: Its target is not known.

Using immunoSEQ multiplex PCR, the repertoire was profiled, and TCRdb retains in-frame clones only, with some absent. The sample includes roughly 160,000 clones, approximately 92% of them seen just once. The CDR3 totals 16 residues. V dropped 5 bases and J dropped 5 bases, with 22 bases sitting between them. CDR1 is MNHEY and CDR2 is SMNVEV in the germline V gene (reference sequence). The chain has TRBV27 and TRBJ2-7; TRBD1 is a possible D gene (6 bases). Here the sequenced sample was peripheral blood, taken on day 0 of AZD1222 vaccination. The clonotype originates from an adult in good health. The CDR3 DNA follows: TGTGCCAGCAGTCCGGATCTGGGGGCCCATCCTGACGAGCAGTACTTC. Encoded protein: CASSPDLGAHPDEQYF.